The 12 T cell receptor beta chains listed next were all sequenced from one sample in a study of blood T cell repertoires in COVID-19. TCRdb's table, derived via immunoSEQ multiplex PCR, lists solely in-frame clones and lacks some. Altogether 240,000 or so clones are present, about nine tenths being singletons, with the ten largest covering 6.2%. Specimen: peripheral blood. These receptors came from a man aged 55 to 69 with acute or convalescent COVID-19.

The V and J genes are TRBV19 and TRBJ2-3; 11 bases match TRBD2. The CDR3 has 16 amino acids. CDR1 and CDR2 (germline): LNHDA, SQIVND (reference sequence). V lost 6 bases, J lost 1 base, and 6 bases stayed unmatched. This chain's CDR3 is CASSLAGGPRTDTQYF. The CDR3 nucleotides are TGTGCCAGTAGCTTAGCGGGAGGGCCCCGCACAGATACGCAGTATTTT.

This clone is a singleton in its sample. The gene calls are TRBV27 and TRBJ2-7; 13 bases fit TRBD2. CDR1 and CDR2 (germline): MNHEY, SMNVEV (reference sequence). The CDR3 is 15 amino acids. With 4 bases clipped from V and 5 bases from J, the junction kept 5 bases outside the gene matches. In nucleotides, the CDR3 is TGTGCCAGCAGTTCATGGACTAGCGGGAGCCACGAGCAGTACTTC. Encoded protein: CASSSWTSGSHEQYF.

The J gene is TRBJ2-3, the V gene TRBV20-1, with D maybe TRBD1 (6 bases). The V gene lost 3 bases and the J gene lost 2 bases, with 9 bases spanning the gap. Germline CDR1 and CDR2: DFQATT and SNEGSKA (reference sequence). The CDR3 extends over 13 amino acids. CDR3 loop: CSASDRYTDTQYF. The CDR3 DNA sequence: TGCAGTGCTAGTGACAGGTACACAGATACGCAGTATTTT.

This chain connects TRBV3-1 (or the pseudogene TRBV3-2) to TRBJ1-2; no reliable D call. CDR1 LGHDT and CDR2 YNNKEL come from the germline V gene (reference sequence). The CDR3 loop spans 13 amino acids. V lost 4 bases and J 2 bases, leaving 8 bases between the germline ends. CDR3 sequence reads: CASSPTENYGYTF. The CDR3 bases are TGTGCCAGCAGCCCCACAGAGAACTATGGCTACACCTTC.

The rearrangement uses TRBV6-5 and TRBJ1-1; D is ambiguous. The CDR3 runs to 11 residues. Germline V gene lookup returns CDR1 MNHEY and CDR2 SVGAGI. V was clipped by 7 bases and J by 1 base, with 4 bases between them. The DNA of the CDR3 is TGTGCCAGCACTTGGAACACTGAAGCTTTCTTT. Residues: CASTWNTEAFF.

The V and J genes are TRBV2 and TRBJ1-2; D is undetermined. Germline values: CDR1 SNHLY, CDR2 FYNNEI. The V gene lost 2 bases and the J gene lost 0 bases, with 16 bases spanning the gap. This CDR3 region has 17 residues. CDR3 protein: CASSERMVSSSNYGYTF. CDR3 DNA: TGTGCCAGCAGTGAAAGGATGGTTAGCAGCTCTAACTATGGCTACACCTTC.

CDR3 region: CASSLGSSGTYNEQFF. CDR3 DNA: TGCGCCAGCAGCTTGGGATCTAGCGGGACCTACAATGAGCAGTTCTTC. The rearrangement uses TRBV5-1 and TRBJ2-1; TRBD2 agrees at 9 bases. With 0 bases clipped from V and 2 bases from J, the junction kept 3 bases outside the gene matches. The CDR3 runs to 16 residues. Germline V gene data show CDR1 as SGHRS and CDR2 as YFSETQ.

The rearrangement uses TRBV19 and TRBJ2-6; weak D call: TRBD2 (5 bases). Germline V CDR1 and CDR2: LNHDA, SQIVND (reference sequence). This CDR3 is 17 amino acids long. Trimming shortened V by 5 bases and J by 0 bases, and 14 bases separated the two germline ends. The CDR3, as DNA: TGTGCCAGTAGTTCCGCCTACGGACTCTCTGGGGCCAACGTCCTGACTTTC. Encoded protein: CASSSAYGLSGANVLTF.

The V and J genes are TRBV4-3 and TRBJ1-3, with D possibly being TRBD1 (6 bases). Trimming left V 5 bases short and J 0 bases short, with 14 bases between. The CDR3 spans 16 residues. Germline V gene lookup returns CDR1 LGHNA and CDR2 YSLEER. This CDR3 reads CASSDRGTISGNTIYF. CDR3 coding DNA: TGCGCCAGCAGCGATAGGGGGACCATCTCTGGAAACACCATATATTTT.

This chain links TRBV5-5 with TRBJ1-2; D gene unclear. Germline CDR1 SGHKS, CDR2 YYEKEE (reference sequence). The CDR3 is 13 amino acids. V was trimmed by 4 bases and J by 4 bases, leaving 11 bases between them. This chain's CDR3 is CASSIQALYGYTF. For the CDR3, the DNA is TGTGCCAGCAGCATTCAAGCCCTCTATGGCTACACCTTC.

The CDR3 is CASRSREGSEDNEKLFF. CDR3 sequence (DNA): TGTGCCAGCAGGAGCAGGGAAGGGTCCGAGGACAATGAAAAACTGTTTTTT. The V and J genes are TRBV6-4 and TRBJ1-4, with a possible D match to TRBD1 (5 bases). Trimming took 6 bases from V and 5 from J, leaving 22 bases between them. This CDR3 has 17 amino acids. Per germline, CDR1 MRHNA and CDR2 SNTAGT.

This clone was detected only a few times. The rearrangement uses TRBV7-9 and TRBJ1-1, with unresolved D. Germline V gives CDR1 SEHNR, CDR2 FQNEAQ (reference sequence). The length of the CDR3 is 14 residues. V was pared by 1 base and J by 0 bases, with 6 bases between. In DNA, the CDR3 is TGTGCCAGCAGCTTAGGCGGGATGAACACTGAAGCTTTCTTT. Encoded protein: CASSLGGMNTEAFF.